The clone carrying this T cell receptor beta chain was detected only once. This CDR3 is built from 13 residues. Germline lookup yields CDR1 GTSNPN and CDR2 SVGIG (reference sequence). Trimming took off 3 bases at V and 0 bases at J, with 8 bases between the two ends. These data belong to a study of T cell changes during pregnancy in multiple sclerosis. The table came from immunoSEQ multiplex PCR; TCRdb's copy has only in-frame clones and leaves some out. Of roughly 40,000 clones listed, roughly 90% are singletons. J is TRBJ1-1 and V is TRBV30; unclear D gene. The input for sequencing was CD4+ T cells from peripheral blood mononuclear cells, taken in the second trimester of pregnancy. The origin of this receptor is a female donor with multiple sclerosis, enrolled in a pregnancy study. The CDR3: CAWSRVLNTEAFF. The DNA for the CDR3 is TGTGCCTGGAGCCGAGTCTTGAACACTGAAGCTTTCTTT.